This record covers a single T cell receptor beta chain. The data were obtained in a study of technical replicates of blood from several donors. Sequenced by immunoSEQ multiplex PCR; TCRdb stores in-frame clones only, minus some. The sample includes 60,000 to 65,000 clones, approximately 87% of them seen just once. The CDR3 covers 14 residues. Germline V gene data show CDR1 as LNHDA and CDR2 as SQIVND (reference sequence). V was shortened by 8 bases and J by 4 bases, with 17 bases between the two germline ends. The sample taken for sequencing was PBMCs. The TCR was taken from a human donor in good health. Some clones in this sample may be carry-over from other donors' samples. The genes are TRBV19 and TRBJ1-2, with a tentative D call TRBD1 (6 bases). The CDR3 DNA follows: TGTGCCAGTCGGCTACAGGGATTGAGCTATGGCTACACCTTC. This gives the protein CASRLQGLSYGYTF. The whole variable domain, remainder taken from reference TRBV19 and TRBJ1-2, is DGGITQSPKYLFRKEGQNVTLSCEQNLNHDAMYWYRQDPGQGLRLIYYSQIVNDFQKGDIAEGYSVSREKKESFPLTVTSAQKNPTAFYLCASRLQGLSYGYTFGSGTRLTVV.